Presented here are 24 T cell receptor beta chains from one specimen sequenced in a study of immune heterogeneity within non-small cell lung tumors (dated by TCRdb to 2016 to 2018). The reads were generated on a HiSeq X Ten. The TCR beta CDR3 region was amplified with a multiplex PCR system whose first round of approximately 10 cycles used 32 V-gene forward primers and 13 J-gene reverse primers. TCRdb cleaned the public reads at Q25 with fastp, built clones with MiXCR and kept in-frame beta chains. CDR3 protein duplicates are merged, each entry listing the most common genes and DNA. The sample table shows about 15,000 distinct CDR3 sequences, and over 25% are seen once. Of the sample, about 15% is held by the ten largest clones. For the TCR template, genomic DNA was extracted from bulk tumor tissue, and 500 to 600 ng of gDNA was amplified for each sample. Multiple biopsies per primary tumor were taken during surgery, spaced as far apart as possible within the tumor mass. The study cohort was described as untreated and was composed of newly diagnosed NSCLC cases undergoing curative surgery.

Sequencing was performed on lung tumor tissue. The receptor set was obtained from a woman aged 45-60 years with non-small cell lung cancer.

By frequency in the sample, this clonotype is large (0.1 to 1%). This chain connects TRBV6-1 to TRBJ2-7; D uncertain. The CDR3 spans 16 residues. Germline V gene sequence: CDR1 MNHNS, CDR2 SASEGT. With 3 bases removed from V and 2 bases from J, the gap between germline ends came to 17 bases. The CDR3 is CASSDILGDPTYEQYF. The CDR3 nucleotides are TGTGCCAGCAGTGACATTCTTGGGGATCCTACCTACGAGCAGTACTTC.

The chain uses TRBV6-1 and TRBJ1-2; D perhaps matches TRBD1 (6 bases). Per the germline V gene, CDR1 is MNHNS and CDR2 is SASEGT. CDR3 length equals 13 residues. Trimming pared 3 bases from V and 5 bases from J, leaving 10 bases between. DNA for the CDR3: TGTGCCAGCAGTGATGGGACAACATATGGCTACACCTTC. As protein: CASSDGTTYGYTF.

CDR3 sequence reads: CSVEDLWVGMETQYF. In nucleotides, the CDR3 is TGCAGCGTTGAAGATCTTTGGGTGGGGATGGAGACCCAGTACTTC. V and J are TRBV29-1 and TRBJ2-5; unclear D gene. The CDR3 contains 15 residues. Trimming left V 0 bases short and J 5 bases short, with 16 bases between. Per the germline V gene, CDR1 is SQVTM and CDR2 is ANQGSEA.

This clonotype was seen repeatedly, ten times or more. CDR3 coding DNA: TGTGCCAGTACCTCCGACAGGGTCGGTCGGCCCCAGCATTTT. Translating gives CASTSDRVGRPQHF. The genes are TRBV19 and TRBJ1-5, with 7 bases fitting TRBD1. From germline, CDR1 is LNHDA and CDR2 SQIVND (reference sequence). The trim removed 7 bases at V and 9 bases at J, leaving 12 bases unmatched. CDR3 length equals 14 residues.

By share of the sample, this clonotype is medium-sized. This chain uses TRBV3-1 with TRBJ1-3; maybe TRBD1 (5 bases). The CDR3 sequence is 19 residues long. The V end was cut by 4 bases, the J end by 5 bases, with 27 bases between. Germline loops: CDR1 LGHDT, CDR2 YNNKEL (reference sequence). This CDR3 reads CASSPKGVGVRGTRNTIYF. CDR3 nucleotides: TGTGCCAGCAGCCCCAAGGGCGTCGGAGTACGGGGGACCCGAAACACCATATATTTT.

This clonotype came up a few times. This chain links TRBV5-4 with TRBJ1-2; D might be TRBD1 (5 bases). Germline V gene sequence: CDR1 SGHNT, CDR2 YYREEE (reference sequence). V was shortened by 6 bases and J by 5 bases, with 14 bases between the two germline ends. The CDR3 is made up of 13 amino acids. The CDR3 DNA follows: TGTGCCAGCACCCCTCGTGGGACGTATGGCTACACCTTC. As protein: CASTPRGTYGYTF.

In this sample, this clonotype turned up many times. The chain uses TRBV19 and TRBJ2-4; 7 nucleotides agree with TRBD2. The germline gives CDR1 LNHDA, CDR2 SQIVND (reference sequence). V shed 0 bases and J 6 bases; nucleotides not matched to a gene: 5. The length of the CDR3 is 15 residues. CDR3 in amino acids: CASSIEGGGLNIQYF. In DNA, the CDR3 is TGTGCCAGTAGTATAGAAGGCGGGGGACTAAACATTCAGTACTTC.

Comments on this clonotype: A much more abundant neighbour one base away suggests this may be a read error. The chain combines TRBV6-2 or TRBV6-3 with TRBJ2-1, with D tentatively TRBD1 or TRBD2 (5 bases each). The CDR3 contains 13 residues. Germline V gives CDR1 MNHEY, CDR2 SVGEGT. V lost 6 bases to trimming and J lost 9 bases, with 15 bases between them. CDR3 in amino acids: CASRTGAGSEQFF. The CDR3 coding sequence is TGTGCCAGCAGAACTGGGGCAGGGAGTGAGCAGTTCTTC.

The chain uses TRBV19 and TRBJ2-7; D unclear. Germline V lookup: CDR1 LNHDA, CDR2 SQIVND (reference sequence). There are 15 residues in the CDR3. Trimming left V 3 bases short and J 2 bases short, with 14 bases between. DNA for the CDR3: TGTGCCAGTAGTATCTTTTTGGACCCCCCCTACGAGCAGTACTTC. Protein product: CASSIFLDPPYEQYF.

Regarding this clonotype: A much larger clone lies one base from this, so it may be a read error. The V call is TRBV24-1, the J call TRBJ2-3; 8 bases match TRBD2. The CDR3 runs 14 residues. From germline, CDR1 is KGHDR and CDR2 SFDVKD. This CDR3 reads CATHGGGGSDRQYF. The CDR3 region has the DNA TGTGCCACCCACGGGGGCGGGGGGTCCGATAGGCAGTATTTT.

In regard to this clonotype: A read error may explain this, as a much larger clone is one base away. The chain recombines TRBV5-1 with TRBJ1-2; 7 nucleotides align to TRBD1. Germline V gene sequence: CDR1 SGHRS, CDR2 YFSETQ. J gave up 2 bases and V 3 bases, and 7 bases lay outside the gene matches. The CDR3 length is 15 residues. CDR3 in amino acids: CASSSTGDLNYGYTF. CDR3 nucleotide sequence: TGCGCCAGCAGCTCAACAGGGGATCTCAACTATGGCTACACCTTC.

The rearrangement uses TRBV27 and TRBJ1-3; D unresolved. Looked up from germline, CDR1 is MNHEY and CDR2 is SMNVEV (reference sequence). Trimming shortened V by 6 bases and J by 0 bases, and 12 bases separated the two germline ends. This CDR3 contains 15 residues. CDR3 DNA: TGTGCCAGCAGCCCACAAGGGAGCTCTGGAAACACCATATATTTT. It is translated as CASSPQGSSGNTIYF.

This clonotype was counted at least ten times. The J gene is TRBJ1-1, the V gene TRBV20-1, with D hard to call. V was pared by 4 bases and J by 0 bases, with 12 bases between. Germline assignment: CDR1 DFQATT and CDR2 SNEGSKA (reference sequence). CDR3 length: 14 residues. The CDR3 DNA is TGCAGTGCTACAATACAGTACTTGAACACTGAAGCTTTCTTT. Amino acids: CSATIQYLNTEAFF.

The rearrangement joins TRBV2 to TRBJ2-1; D gene unclear. CDR1 and CDR2 from the germline V gene are SNHLY and FYNNEI. V lost 6 bases and J lost 10, with 10 bases in between. The CDR3 loop spans 11 amino acids. The CDR3 region is CASSRLREQFF. The CDR3 nucleotides are TGTGCCAGCAGCCGATTGAGGGAGCAGTTCTTC.

By frequency in the sample, this clonotype is medium-sized. The V call is TRBV3-1, the J call TRBJ1-5, with D tentatively TRBD1 (5 bases). Trimming took off 0 bases at V and 3 bases at J, with 9 bases between the two ends. CDR3 size: 15 residues. The V gene's germline CDR1 is LGHDT and CDR2 YNNKEL (reference sequence). In nucleotides, the CDR3 is TGTGCCAGCAGCCAAGACTGGGGGAACAATCAGCCCCAGCATTTT. Protein product: CASSQDWGNNQPQHF.

The chain couples TRBV28 to TRBJ2-7; TRBD2 matches at 8 bases. The V segment lost 4 bases and the J segment 2 bases; nucleotides outside the gene matches: 4. Germline loops: CDR1 MDHEN, CDR2 SYDVKM. The CDR3 length is 14 residues. The DNA for the CDR3 is TGTGCCAGCAGTTCGGGGGGGCGTGCCTACGAGCAGTACTTC. Its protein product is CASSSGGRAYEQYF.

The CDR3 here is CASSLTVKNTEAFF. Written as DNA, the CDR3 is TGTGCCAGCAGTTTAACAGTGAAGAACACTGAAGCTTTCTTT. The chain links TRBV28 to TRBJ1-1; no definite D call. V was cut by 2 bases and J by 1 base, with 8 bases left in between. Germline loops: CDR1 MDHEN, CDR2 SYDVKM. The CDR3 is 14 amino acids.

This clonotype occurred many times. The chain carries TRBV6-1 and TRBJ1-5, with D hard to call. Germline CDR1 and CDR2: MNHNS and SASEGT. The CDR3 is 13 residues long. V lost 7 bases to trimming and J lost 0 bases, with 7 bases between them. Here the CDR3 DNA reads TGTGCCAGCAATGACGATAGCAATCAGCCCCAGCATTTT. Protein product: CASNDDSNQPQHF.

With respect to this clonotype: Just one base apart from a much larger clone, this may be a read error. The chain links TRBV11-2 to TRBJ2-2; 10 bases fit TRBD1. Germline trimming cut 5 bases from V and 9 bases from J; bases unmatched to any gene: 6. The CDR3 length is 14 residues. Germline loops: CDR1 SGHAT, CDR2 FQNNGV. This chain's CDR3 is CASSPRQGARELFF. DNA for the CDR3: TGTGCCAGCAGCCCGAGACAGGGGGCCCGGGAGCTGTTTTTT.

This clonotype is labeled as medium-sized. V is TRBV6-5 and J is TRBJ2-1; TRBD2 aligns across 10 bases. V lost 0 bases and J lost 5; bases outside the gene matches: 10. CDR1 and CDR2 from the germline V gene are MNHEY and SVGAGI. This CDR3 has 18 residues. The CDR3 sequence is CASSYSVPGLATHNEQFF. CDR3 coding DNA: TGTGCCAGCAGTTACTCGGTACCGGGACTAGCGACACACAATGAGCAGTTCTTC.

In its sample, this clonotype is medium-sized. The chain employs TRBV11-2 and TRBJ1-2; D is undetermined. V lost 1 base, J lost 4 bases, and 7 bases lay in between. This CDR3 is built from 13 residues. Germline lookup yields CDR1 SGHAT and CDR2 FQNNGV. The DNA for the CDR3 is TGTGCCAGCAGCTTAGTGGATGGCTATGGCTACACCTTC. Translating it yields CASSLVDGYGYTF.

In this sample, this clonotype turned up many times. The DNA of the CDR3 is TGCGCCAGCAGCCAGACACCGACAACCGTCCGCACAGATACGCAGTATTTT. Its protein is CASSQTPTTVRTDTQYF. The chain links TRBV4-1 to TRBJ2-3; D is unresolved. CDR1 MGHRA and CDR2 YSYEKL come from the germline V gene. V was pared by 3 bases and J by 1 base, with 17 bases between. The CDR3 contains 17 residues.

J is TRBJ2-5 and V is TRBV9; TRBD2 matches 9 bases. V trimming: 1 base; J trimming: 5 bases; junction bases outside the gene matches: 3. In germline, CDR1 is SGDLS, CDR2 YYNGEE. This CDR3 is built from 14 residues. The CDR3 here is CASSVRSGGETQYF. The CDR3 DNA is TGTGCCAGCAGCGTACGCAGCGGGGGGGAGACCCAGTACTTC.

The rearrangement uses TRBV6-1 and TRBJ2-7, with a possible D match to TRBD1 (5 bases). The CDR3 has 12 residues. Between the trimmed V and J ends, which lost 6 bases and 4 bases, there was a span of 10 bases. Germline CDR1 is MNHNS and CDR2 is SASEGT. The CDR3 region has the DNA TGTGCCAGCAGCAGACAGAGGTACGAGCAGTACTTC. This sequence encodes CASSRQRYEQYF.